A single sample is the source of the 31 T cell receptor beta chains below, sequenced in a study of Ad26.COV2.S vaccination and SARS-CoV-2 variants (dated by TCRdb to about 2021). Interpreted using the paper, the treatment or condition label stands for: roughly 18 received Ad26.COV2.S at low or high dose, single or two shots; 5 received placebo; per-sample allocation not given. Repertoires of vaccine and placebo recipients were sequenced from samples collected on day 63 after the first injection. Library creation used the immunoSEQ multiplex PCR assay. TCRdb took over this immuneACCESS table, retaining in-frame rearrangements with V and J assigned. Such tables are incomplete; in checked studies, under half of the missing clones stem from an unresolved V gene, and the remainder is unexplained. The sample contains around 450,000 clones, 70% to 90% of them found a single time. Approximately 4% of the sample comes from the top ten.

The specimen comprised peripheral blood, sampled in a trial of Ad26.COV2.S vaccine versus placebo. These receptors originate from a person aged 18-60 years who received the Ad26.COV2.S COVID-19 vaccine or a placebo.

V and J are TRBV3-1 (or the pseudogene TRBV3-2) and TRBJ1-1; D remains unclear. Germline V gene data show CDR1 as LGHDT and CDR2 as YNNKEL (reference sequence). This CDR3 spans 13 amino acids. V lost 4 bases and J 0 bases, leaving 6 bases between the germline ends. CDR3 coding DNA: TGTGCCAGCAGCCCTCAGCTGAACACTGAAGCTTTCTTT. It encodes CASSPQLNTEAFF.

The CDR3: CASSYLDSEQFF. CDR3 in DNA: TGTGCCAGCAGTTACCTCGACTCTGAGCAGTTCTTC. The chain recombines TRBV6-6 with TRBJ2-1; D remains unclear. V lost 2 bases and J 9 bases, leaving 8 bases between the germline ends. CDR1 is MNHNY and CDR2 is SVGAGI in the germline V gene (reference sequence). This CDR3 has 12 amino acids.

The chain links TRBV10-3 to TRBJ1-4; no reliable D call. The CDR3 extends over 14 amino acids. CDR1 is ENHRY, CDR2 SYGVKD, per germline. The V and J ends lost 4 bases and 0 bases respectively, with 6 bases between them. CDR3: CAISVTPTNEKLFF. Here the CDR3 DNA reads TGTGCCATCAGTGTGACACCAACTAATGAAAAACTGTTTTTT.

The J gene is TRBJ2-7, the V gene TRBV19; D gene unclear. Trimming cost V 0 bases and J 6 bases, with 6 bases left between them. The CDR3 has 12 residues. Looked up from germline, CDR1 is LNHDA and CDR2 is SQIVND (reference sequence). CDR3 sequence: CASSIDRVEQYF. CDR3 sequence (DNA): TGTGCCAGTAGTATAGACCGGGTCGAGCAGTACTTC.

This chain uses TRBV5-1 with TRBJ2-5, with TRBD1 matching 12 bases. The CDR3 is 17 residues long. CDR1 SGHRS and CDR2 YFSETQ come from the germline V gene. The V gene end was trimmed by 4 bases and the J gene end by 5 bases; junction bases not matched to a gene: 12. For the CDR3, the DNA is TGCGCCAGCAGCGCGCTCTCGGGACAGGGGGCTGGGGAGACCCAGTACTTC. Translated, it gives CASSALSGQGAGETQYF.

V and J are TRBV6-2 or TRBV6-3 and TRBJ2-1; TRBD2 matches 8 bases. In germline, CDR1 is MNHEY, CDR2 SVGEGT. There are 15 residues in the CDR3. The trim removed 5 bases at V and 4 bases at J, leaving 7 bases unmatched. CDR3 residues: CASSPREGVYNEQFF. The CDR3 coding sequence is TGTGCCAGCAGTCCCCGGGAGGGGGTTTACAATGAGCAGTTCTTC.

The V and J genes are TRBV11-2 and TRBJ2-7, with D possibly being TRBD1 (5 bases). Trimming took 0 bases from V and 2 from J, leaving 11 bases between them. From germline, CDR1 is SGHAT and CDR2 FQNNGV. This CDR3 comprises 15 residues. For the CDR3, the DNA is TGTGCCAGCAGCTTAGATAGGCAGGGCCCCTACGAGCAGTACTTC. This sequence encodes CASSLDRQGPYEQYF.

The chain couples TRBV12-3 or TRBV12-4 to TRBJ2-2; D is perhaps TRBD1 or TRBD2 (5 bases each). V was shortened by 2 bases and J by 8 bases, with 9 bases between the two germline ends. The CDR3 is 13 amino acids. The CDR3 is CASSLWGKGELFF. CDR3 DNA: TGTGCCAGCAGTTTATGGGGGAAGGGGGAGCTGTTTTTT.

Comment on this clone: Additional DNA sequences in this sample encode the identical CDR3. This chain links TRBV4-1 with TRBJ2-7, with a possible D match to TRBD2 (5 bases). V lost 0 bases and J 1 base, leaving 10 bases between the germline ends. CDR3 length: 15 residues. The germline V gene has CDR1 MGHRA and CDR2 YSYEKL. The DNA for the CDR3 is TGCGCCAGCAGCCAAGATGGCGGGCCGTCCTACGAGCAGTACTTC. This encodes CASSQDGGPSYEQYF.

This clone was observed once. The V call is TRBV10-2, the J call TRBJ2-1; D is uncertain. The V end was cut by 3 bases, the J end by 12 bases, with 12 bases between. The CDR3 length is 12 residues. Germline V gene lookup returns CDR1 WSHSY and CDR2 SAAADI. For the CDR3, the DNA is TGCGCCAGCAGTGAACGAGCAATGAGGCAGTTCTTC. Encoded protein: CASSERAMRQFF.

This chain uses TRBV29-1 with TRBJ2-7; D possibly corresponds to TRBD1 (6 bases). The CDR3 runs 12 residues. Trimming pared 4 bases from V and 2 bases from J, leaving 9 bases between. Per the germline V gene, CDR1 is SQVTM and CDR2 is ANQGSEA. The CDR3 nucleotides are TGCAGCGTTGGCCCAGGGGCCTACGAGCAGTACTTC. This encodes CSVGPGAYEQYF.

This chain links TRBV5-1 with TRBJ1-1; D perhaps matches TRBD1 (5 bases). Trimming removed 2 bases at V and 5 bases at J, with 13 bases between. The CDR3 has 14 residues. The germline V gene encodes CDR1 SGHRS and CDR2 YFSETQ. CDR3 nucleotides: TGCGCCAGCAGCTTTGGGGCAGGTGATACTGAAGCTTTCTTT. Its protein is CASSFGAGDTEAFF. Variable domain in full (rest from reference TRBV5-1 and TRBJ1-1): KAGVTQTPRYLIKTRGQQVTLSCSPISGHRSVSWYQQTPGQGLQFLFEYFSETQRNKGNFPGRFSGRQFSNSRSEMNVSTLELGDSALYLCASSFGAGDTEAFFGQGTRLTVV.

This clone was seen a single time. This chain connects TRBV21-1 to TRBJ2-5; the D call TRBD2 from the table was never checked on the DNA. TRBV21-1 is tagged as a pseudogene. The CDR3 length is 18 residues. CDR3 DNA: TGTGCCAGCAGCAAAGTGGCTTTGAACGGGGGGGTACAAGAGACCCAGTACTTC. It codes for CASSKVALNGGVQETQYF.

The rearrangement joins TRBV7-8 to TRBJ2-4, with D maybe TRBD1 (6 bases). The ends were cut back, 1 base at V and 8 bases at J, with 15 bases in the middle. The CDR3 consists of 15 residues. The germline V gene encodes CDR1 SGHVS and CDR2 FQNEAQ. The CDR3 nucleotides are TGTGCCAGCAGCTTAGAATTACAGGGAAGGGACATTCAGTACTTC. Amino acids: CASSLELQGRDIQYF. The variable domain in full, completed from reference TRBV7-8 and TRBJ2-4, reads GAGVSQSPRYKVAKRGQDVALRCDPISGHVSLFWYQQALGQGPEFLTYFQNEAQLDKSGLPSDRFFAERPEGSVSTLKIQRTQQEDSAVYLCASSLELQGRDIQYFGAGTRLSVL.

The genes are TRBV7-9 and TRBJ2-3; tentative D call: TRBD2 (6 bases). This CDR3 region has 15 residues. Germline V gene sequence: CDR1 SEHNR, CDR2 FQNEAQ (reference sequence). V shed 5 bases and J shed 0 bases, with 12 bases lying between them. The CDR3 nucleotides are TGTGCCAGCAGCCGGGGGAGTGCTAGCACAGATACGCAGTATTTT. This codes for CASSRGSASTDTQYF. Looking up the rest from reference TRBV7-9 and TRBJ2-3 gives the full variable domain: DTGVSQNPRHKITKRGQNVTFRCDPISEHNRLYWYRQTLGQGPEFLTYFQNEAQLEKSRLLSDRFSAERPKGSFSTLEIQRTEQGDSAMYLCASSRGSASTDTQYFGPGTRLTVL.

The chain carries TRBV4-1 and TRBJ1-1; D is possibly TRBD1 (5 bases). There are 15 residues in the CDR3. The germline V and J ends were trimmed by 3 bases and 0 bases, with 11 bases remaining between them. Germline V gene lookup returns CDR1 MGHRA and CDR2 YSYEKL. The CDR3, as DNA: TGCGCCAGCAGCCATGCTCGGGGCATGAACACTGAAGCTTTCTTT. This encodes CASSHARGMNTEAFF.

The chain couples TRBV7-2 to TRBJ2-6; the D gene is possibly TRBD1 (6 bases). V was trimmed by 1 base and J by 0 bases, leaving 10 bases between them. CDR1 and CDR2 from the germline V gene are SGHTA and FQGNSA. The CDR3 has 17 amino acids. CDR3: CASSLDRASSGANVLTF. CDR3 sequence (DNA): TGTGCCAGCAGCTTAGACAGGGCGAGCTCTGGGGCCAACGTCCTGACTTTC.

The chain combines TRBV28 with TRBJ1-2; 7 nucleotides align to TRBD1. The germline CDR1 and CDR2 sequences are MDHEN and SYDVKM. The CDR3 contains 12 residues. J gave up 7 bases and V 5 bases, and 4 bases lay outside the gene matches. The chain's CDR3 is CASSVRGSGYTF. CDR3 DNA sequence: TGTGCCAGCAGTGTCAGGGGGTCTGGCTACACCTTC.

The chain couples TRBV4-2 to TRBJ1-1; D unresolved. The germline V gene has CDR1 LGHNA and CDR2 YNFKEQ. CDR3 length: 12 residues. The V and J ends lost 1 base and 6 bases respectively, with 6 bases between them. The CDR3 loop is CASSQVYSEAFF. CDR3 bases: TGTGCCAGCAGCCAAGTATACTCTGAAGCTTTCTTT.

The chain is built from TRBV5-4 and TRBJ2-7; D perhaps matches TRBD2 (7 bases). Trimming pared 4 bases from V and 4 bases from J, leaving 18 bases between. The CDR3 is 15 amino acids. Germline V lookup: CDR1 SGHNT, CDR2 YYREEE (reference sequence). In DNA form, the CDR3 reads TGTGCCAGCAGCCTACGGGGGGCCCGCCGTTACGAGCAGTACTTC. This translates into CASSLRGARRYEQYF.

The rearrangement links TRBV4-3 to TRBJ2-6, with D unresolved. This CDR3 is built from 15 residues. Germline V gene data show CDR1 as LGHNA and CDR2 as YSLEER. Trimming left V 2 bases short and J 2 bases short, with 7 bases between. The CDR3 DNA follows: TGCGCCAGCAGCCAAAGGCCCACTGGGGCCAACGTCCTGACTTTC. This translates into CASSQRPTGANVLTF.

This clone was seen a handful of times. The chain combines TRBV19 with TRBJ2-6; the D gene is possibly TRBD2 (5 bases). V was shortened by 3 bases and J by 4 bases, with 10 bases between the two germline ends. The CDR3 extends over 15 amino acids. Germline V lookup: CDR1 LNHDA, CDR2 SQIVND (reference sequence). CDR3 in amino acids: CASSIPSSGANVLTF. DNA of the CDR3: TGTGCCAGTAGTATCCCTAGCTCCGGGGCCAACGTCCTGACTTTC.

The chain recombines TRBV9 with TRBJ2-7; D gene ambiguous. The CDR3 is 13 residues long. Trimming shortened V by 4 bases and J by 2 bases, and 10 bases separated the two germline ends. Germline V lookup: CDR1 SGDLS, CDR2 YYNGEE. Here the CDR3 reads CASSLGGTYEQYF. DNA of the CDR3: TGTGCCAGCAGCCTCGGCGGAACCTACGAGCAGTACTTC.

This clone was observed a few times. The gene calls are TRBV7-2 and TRBJ1-6, with 9 nucleotides matching TRBD1. Germline trimming cut 3 bases from V and 9 bases from J; bases unmatched to any gene: 6. Germline V gene sequence: CDR1 SGHTA, CDR2 FQGNSA. This CDR3 is built from 15 residues. The CDR3 DNA sequence: TGTGCCAGCAGCTTGGACAGGGGTTGGCGTTCACCCCTCCACTTT. Encoded protein: CASSLDRGWRSPLHF.

The rearrangement joins TRBV5-4 to TRBJ2-5, with TRBD2 as a possible D gene (6 bases). Germline CDR1 is SGHNT and CDR2 is YYREEE (reference sequence). V was clipped by 0 bases and J by 2 bases, with 17 bases between them. The CDR3 extends over 17 amino acids. Here the CDR3 DNA reads TGTGCCAGCAGCTTGGCTGGGGGGACGGGGATGCAAGAGACCCAGTACTTC. Its translation: CASSLAGGTGMQETQYF.

The rearrangement links TRBV10-3 to TRBJ1-2, with D hard to call. The CDR3 is made up of 13 amino acids. Trimming shortened V by 10 bases and J by 8 bases, and 20 bases separated the two germline ends. Germline V CDR1 and CDR2: ENHRY, SYGVKD. This chain's CDR3 is CATTPPSGAGYTF. DNA for the CDR3: TGTGCCACAACTCCCCCTAGCGGCGCGGGCTACACCTTC.

The chain uses TRBV28 and TRBJ1-6; 9 bases are shared with TRBD1. Germline V CDR1 and CDR2: MDHEN, SYDVKM. Trimming cost V 2 bases and J 7 bases; bases outside gene matches: 0. This CDR3 is built from 14 residues. Here the CDR3 DNA reads TGTGCCAGCAGTTTAGGGACAGGGAATTCACCCCTCCACTTT. This sequence encodes CASSLGTGNSPLHF.

DNA for the CDR3: TGTGCCAGCAGCTTGGGCTACTTTAATTCACCCCTCCACTTT. As protein: CASSLGYFNSPLHF. The chain joins TRBV7-9 to TRBJ1-6, with D unclear. The V gene lost 3 bases and the J gene lost 6 bases, with 9 bases spanning the gap. Germline assignment: CDR1 SEHNR and CDR2 FQNEAQ (reference sequence). CDR3 length: 14 residues.

In its sample, this clone was seen a few times. The final CDR3 position lacks the conserved phenylalanine or tryptophan, pointing to a likely read error. The DNA is omitted, as the CDR3 cannot be located on it reliably, and the CDR3 follows TCRdb's listing. V and J are TRBV19 and TRBJ1-2; TRBD1 reflects the table's D call only, with no check against the DNA. The CDR3 spans 10 residues, counting both ends. Germline V gene sequence: CDR1 LNHDA, CDR2 SQIVND (reference sequence). The CDR3 sequence: CASTHPGQGV.

The rearrangement uses TRBV4-3 and TRBJ2-1; D is perhaps TRBD2 (5 bases). CDR3 length: 17 amino acids. CDR1 and CDR2 (germline): LGHNA, YSLEER. Deletions cut 1 base from V and 0 bases from J, with 13 bases between. Here the CDR3 reads CASSQVGAFSSYNEQFF. In DNA, the CDR3 is TGCGCCAGCAGCCAAGTGGGAGCCTTTAGCTCCTACAATGAGCAGTTCTTC.

This clone was seen only once. The chain couples TRBV28 to TRBJ1-2; D gene uncertain. Germline V lookup: CDR1 MDHEN, CDR2 SYDVKM. The CDR3 length is 15 residues. V lost 7 bases and J lost 7, with 22 bases in between. The DNA of the CDR3 is TGTGCCAGCAACATGATCCGGGGTTCGTATAGTGGCTACACCTTC. Translated, it gives CASNMIRGSYSGYTF.